This T cell receptor beta chain derives from a study of blood T cell repertoires in COVID-19. For the study at large: The origin of the acute and convalescent COVID-19 samples was the United States, Italy and Spain.

The ends were cut back, 7 bases at V and 6 bases at J, with 18 bases in the middle. Germline V gene data show CDR1 as SEHNR and CDR2 as FQNEAQ (reference sequence). The CDR3 is 14 residues long. Study processing details: Estimation of nucleated cell counts relied on the amplification of reference gene primers. Clones were sequenced by immunoSEQ multiplex PCR, and TCRdb holds only the in-frame ones, with some missing. For V, J and clone size, that table is used; D and trimming come from the DNA. The table has roughly 400,000 clones, roughly 87% seen once. The clonotype originates from a woman aged 40 to 55 with acute COVID-19. The rearrangement links TRBV7-9 to TRBJ1-2; D is possibly TRBD1 (5 bases). The sample taken for sequencing was PBMCs or T cells enriched from blood (not recorded which). The CDR3 nucleotides read TGTGCCAGCACCGGAGGGAGGGGAGTGGATGGCTACACCTTC. Amino acids: CASTGGRGVDGYTF.